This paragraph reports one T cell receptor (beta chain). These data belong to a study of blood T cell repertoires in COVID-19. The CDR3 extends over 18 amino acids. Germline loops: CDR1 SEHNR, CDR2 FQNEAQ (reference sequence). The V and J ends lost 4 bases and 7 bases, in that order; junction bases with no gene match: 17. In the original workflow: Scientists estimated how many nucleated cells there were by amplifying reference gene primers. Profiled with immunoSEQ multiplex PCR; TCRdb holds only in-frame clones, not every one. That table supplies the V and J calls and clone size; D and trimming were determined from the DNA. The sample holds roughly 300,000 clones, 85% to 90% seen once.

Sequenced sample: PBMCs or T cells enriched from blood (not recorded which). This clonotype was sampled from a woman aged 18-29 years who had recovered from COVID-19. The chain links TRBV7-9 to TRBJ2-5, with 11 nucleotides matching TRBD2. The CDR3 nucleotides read TGTGCCAGCAGCTCCCTAGCTAGCGGGGGGACACCCGGGGGGACCCAGTACTTC. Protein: CASSSLASGGTPGGTQYF.